Each of the 22 T cell receptor beta chains below was sequenced from the same sample in a study of shared clonotypes between healthy human individuals (dated by TCRdb to about 2020). Library creation used the immunoSEQ multiplex PCR assay. The source is immuneACCESS, and TCRdb retained only in-frame sequences with V and J called. Part of the clones is not carried over; for the studies checked, unresolved V genes explain less than half of this, and the remainder is unexplained. This sample holds about 450,000 clones; 79% were observed only once. Approximately 13% of the sample belongs to the ten largest clones. The sequencing sample was made of PBMCs. The receptors were gathered from a middle-aged woman in good health. Some clones in this sample may be carry-over from other donors' samples.

The chain joins TRBV6-5 to TRBJ1-2; 9 nucleotides line up with TRBD1. The CDR3 runs to 13 residues. Germline CDR1 MNHEY, CDR2 SVGAGI. V lost 5 bases to trimming and J lost 8 bases; unmatched junction nucleotides: 6. The CDR3 loop is CASSDRQGGGYTF. DNA of the CDR3: TGTGCCAGCAGTGACAGACAGGGGGGCGGCTACACCTTC.

The chain uses TRBV7-6 and TRBJ2-7, with unresolved D. Trimming removed 1 base at V and 0 bases at J, with 7 bases between. Per the germline V gene, CDR1 is SGHVS and CDR2 is FNYEAQ. CDR3 length: 14 residues. The CDR3: CASSLEADSYEQYF. The CDR3 region has the DNA TGTGCCAGCAGCTTAGAGGCGGACTCCTACGAGCAGTACTTC.

This sequence joins TRBV5-4 and TRBJ2-5, with no clear D. The J call may be in error: the DNA end matches TRBJ2-7 better. The CDR3 has 13 amino acids. In germline, CDR1 is SGHNT, CDR2 YYREEE (reference sequence). CDR3 nucleotides: TGTGCCAGCAGTTTAGACGGCCCCTACGAGCAGTACTTC. It encodes CASSLDGPYEQYF.

The chain carries TRBV28 and TRBJ1-5; D unresolved. Germline V CDR1 and CDR2: MDHEN, SYDVKM. The germline V and J ends were trimmed by 1 base and 9 bases, with 7 bases remaining between them. This CDR3 has 12 residues. The DNA of the CDR3 is TGTGCCAGCAGTTTATATCTGTGGCCCCAGCATTTT. Translated, it gives CASSLYLWPQHF.

This sequence joins TRBV6-4 and TRBJ2-6; D gene unclear. The CDR3 length is 17 residues. Germline V gene data show CDR1 as MRHNA and CDR2 as SNTAGT. Trimming pared 5 bases from V and 0 bases from J, leaving 14 bases between. CDR3 sequence (DNA): TGTGCCAGCAGTAGTCACAGCCACGACTCTGGGGCCAACGTCCTGACTTTC. This encodes CASSSHSHDSGANVLTF.

J is TRBJ2-6 and V is TRBV4-2, with D unresolved. Trimming took 1 base from V and 0 from J, leaving 7 bases between them. The CDR3 has 16 residues. Germline values: CDR1 LGHNA, CDR2 YNFKEQ. In nucleotides, the CDR3 is TGTGCCAGCAGCCAAGGAGAGAGCTCTGGGGCCAACGTCCTGACTTTC. It yields the protein CASSQGESSGANVLTF.

This clone came up a few times. V gene TRBV28 combines with J gene TRBJ1-1; no clear D. V gave up 4 bases and J gave up 4 bases, with 13 bases separating them. Germline values: CDR1 MDHEN, CDR2 SYDVKM. CDR3 length: 14 residues. CDR3 sequence reads: CASSSFVGRTEAFF. The DNA for the CDR3 is TGTGCCAGCAGTTCCTTCGTCGGACGCACTGAAGCTTTCTTT. Complete variable domain (other parts from reference TRBV28 and TRBJ1-1): DVKVTQSSRYLVKRTGEKVFLECVQDMDHENMFWYRQDPGLGLRLIYFSYDVKMKEKGDIPEGYSVSREKKERFSLILESASTNQTSMYLCASSSFVGRTEAFFGQGTRLTVV.

This chain uses TRBV19 with TRBJ2-1, with D perhaps assigned TRBD1 or TRBD2 (5 bases each). Trimming stripped 4 bases from V and 0 bases from J, with 13 bases between. Germline values: CDR1 LNHDA, CDR2 SQIVND (reference sequence). The CDR3 extends over 16 amino acids. The DNA of the CDR3 is TGTGCCAGTAGTACTAGGGACCAAAGCTCCTACAATGAGCAGTTCTTC. Encoded protein: CASSTRDQSSYNEQFF.

This clone is a singleton in its sample. This chain uses TRBV19 with TRBJ2-7; 8 positions agree with TRBD1. CDR3 length equals 15 residues. Germline V gene lookup returns CDR1 LNHDA and CDR2 SQIVND (reference sequence). The ends lost 2 bases at V and 6 bases at J; junction bases unmatched: 9. The CDR3 DNA sequence: TGTGCCAGTAGTATAACCCACGGACAGGGAGGCGAGCAGTACTTC. It yields the protein CASSITHGQGGEQYF.

This clone was detected many times. This same CDR3 is encoded by further DNA sequences in the sample. The chain combines TRBV7-2 with TRBJ1-5, with D unclear. Germline-derived CDR1 and CDR2 are SGHTA and FQGNSA. The V end lost 0 bases, the J end lost 5 bases, and 5 bases lay between the germline ends. CDR3 length: 13 residues. The CDR3, as DNA: TGTGCCAGCAGCTTAGCGCCAGATCAGCCCCAGCATTTT. Protein sequence: CASSLAPDQPQHF.

This chain links TRBV28 with TRBJ1-1, with 9 bases identical to TRBD1. Germline trimming cut 6 bases from V and 2 bases from J; bases unmatched to any gene: 1. There are 13 residues in the CDR3. Germline lookup yields CDR1 MDHEN and CDR2 SYDVKM. The DNA of the CDR3 is TGTGCCAGCAGGGACAGGGGTAACACTGAAGCTTTCTTT. Residues: CASRDRGNTEAFF.

This clone has just a few counts. The rearrangement joins TRBV2 to TRBJ2-3; D possibly matches TRBD1 or TRBD2 (5 bases each). CDR3 length: 13 residues. The germline V gene has CDR1 SNHLY and CDR2 FYNNEI. V was clipped by 5 bases and J by 1 base, with 7 bases between them. CDR3 residues: CASSRDGTDTQYF. CDR3 DNA: TGTGCCAGCAGTCGGGACGGCACAGATACGCAGTATTTT.

This sequence joins TRBV19 and TRBJ2-5; 7 nucleotides line up with TRBD1. This CDR3 has 13 residues. From germline, CDR1 is LNHDA and CDR2 SQIVND (reference sequence). V gave up 6 bases and J gave up 3 bases; unmatched junction bases: 4. DNA for the CDR3: TGTGCCAGTAGCCGGGACAGCGAAGAGACCCAGTACTTC. Translated: CASSRDSEETQYF.

The chain couples TRBV10-3 to TRBJ2-7, with D perhaps assigned TRBD1 or TRBD2 (7 bases each). The CDR3 length is 15 residues. Trimming took off 5 bases at V and 4 bases at J, with 18 bases between the two ends. The germline V gene encodes CDR1 ENHRY and CDR2 SYGVKD. As DNA, the CDR3 is TGTGCCATCAGTTCCACGACAGGGAGGGGATACGAGCAGTACTTC. Protein product: CAISSTTGRGYEQYF.

The DNA for the CDR3 is TGTGCCTCGTCGAGACAGGGTCGGGGCTACACCTTC. It encodes CASSRQGRGYTF. The chain uses TRBV10-3 and TRBJ1-2; 7 nucleotides agree with TRBD1. The CDR3 is made up of 12 amino acids. Germline values: CDR1 ENHRY, CDR2 SYGVKD. V shed 11 bases, J shed 8 bases, and the junction held 11 bases outside the gene matches.

J is TRBJ2-3 and V is TRBV7-2; 10 bases are shared with TRBD2. The V gene's germline CDR1 is SGHTA and CDR2 FQGNSA. The J segment lost 2 bases and the V segment lost 5 bases, leaving 7 bases of the junction unmatched. There are 16 residues in the CDR3. CDR3 bases: TGTGCCAGCAGCCCCCGGACTAGCGGAGACACAGATACGCAGTATTTT. Translation: CASSPRTSGDTDTQYF. The full variable domain, rest sourced from reference TRBV7-2 and TRBJ2-3, is GAGVSQSPSNKVTEKGKDVELRCDPISGHTALYWYRQSLGQGLEFLIYFQGNSAPDKSGLPSDRFSAERTGGSVSTLTIQRTQQEDSAVYLCASSPRTSGDTDTQYFGPGTRLTVL.

The chain uses TRBV29-1 and TRBJ2-5; the D gene is possibly TRBD2 (6 bases). Germline CDR1 reads SQVTM; CDR2 reads ANQGSEA. The CDR3 contains 15 residues. V lost 3 bases and J 2 bases, leaving 16 bases between the germline ends. In DNA form, the CDR3 reads TGCAGCGTTGACCGGGGCGGGACTCTACAAGAGACCCAGTACTTC. This encodes CSVDRGGTLQETQYF. Supplemented by reference TRBV29-1 and TRBJ2-5, the full variable domain reads SAVISQKPSRDICQRGTSLTIQCQVDSQVTMMFWYRQQPGQSLTLIATANQGSEATYESGFVIDKFPISRPNLTFSTLTVSNMSPEDSSIYLCSVDRGGTLQETQYFGPGTRLLVL.

The chain uses TRBV30 and TRBJ1-1, with D maybe TRBD1 (5 bases). The germline V and J ends were trimmed by 6 bases and 12 bases, with 17 bases remaining between them. Germline V CDR1 and CDR2: GTSNPN, SVGIG (reference sequence). The length of the CDR3 is 11 residues. The CDR3, as DNA: TGTGCCTGCCAGCCCGGGACGGAAACTTTCTTT. Translating it yields CACQPGTETFF.

This clone was found once. The rearrangement uses TRBV4-3 and TRBJ2-7; 7 nucleotides line up with TRBD2. The ends lost 4 bases at V and 1 base at J; junction bases unmatched: 13. Germline lookup yields CDR1 LGHNA and CDR2 YSLEER. This CDR3 comprises 17 residues. CDR3 amino acids: CASSLITGTTLSYEQYF. The CDR3 DNA is TGCGCCAGCAGCCTAATTACCGGGACTACCCTTTCCTACGAGCAGTACTTC.

The genes are TRBV11-1 and TRBJ2-1, with TRBD1 matching over 8 bases. V gave up 1 base and J gave up 5 bases; unmatched junction bases: 4. Germline CDR1 and CDR2: SGHAT and FQDESV (reference sequence). The CDR3 totals 15 residues. CDR3 DNA sequence: TGTGCCAGCAGCTTAGGGACAGGGTTCAACAATGAGCAGTTCTTC. The encoded protein is CASSLGTGFNNEQFF.

This clone was observed at least ten times. The same CDR3 is also encoded by other DNA sequences in this sample. The rearrangement links TRBV28 to TRBJ2-6; D gene uncertain. The V gene lost 5 bases and the J gene lost 5 bases, with 10 bases spanning the gap. This CDR3 has 14 amino acids. Germline CDR1 is MDHEN and CDR2 is SYDVKM. The CDR3 loop reads CASSPLRRANVLTF. Here the CDR3 DNA reads TGTGCCAGCAGTCCTCTCCGAAGGGCCAACGTCCTGACTTTC.

The chain couples TRBV19 to TRBJ2-7; TRBD1 is a possible D gene (5 bases). Germline V gives CDR1 LNHDA, CDR2 SQIVND (reference sequence). CDR3 length: 15 amino acids. The V end was cut by 5 bases, the J end by 3 bases, with 17 bases between. The CDR3 sequence: CASSRVARQGYEQYF. Here the CDR3 DNA reads TGTGCCAGTAGTCGGGTCGCGCGGCAGGGCTACGAGCAGTACTTC.